This passage covers 6 T cell receptor beta chains from one sample sequenced in a study of cytomegalovirus exposure and HLA in healthy donors. The PCR made use of 60 Vbeta and 13 Jbeta primers. This table comes from immunoSEQ multiplex PCR, and its TCRdb copy is limited to in-frame clones, with some not included. Of around 130,000 clones in the sample, 65% to 80% were seen once. The specimen sequenced was PBMCs. These receptors all come from a human donor in good health.

This rearrangement joins TRBV5-1 to TRBJ2-1, with 9 nucleotides matching TRBD2. Germline trimming cut 3 bases from V and 5 bases from J; bases unmatched to any gene: 18. Germline CDR1 is SGHRS and CDR2 is YFSETQ. The CDR3 is 19 amino acids. CDR3: CASSSGPPGVAGEHNEQFF. For the CDR3, the DNA is TGCGCCAGCAGCTCGGGTCCCCCGGGGGTAGCGGGGGAACACAATGAGCAGTTCTTC.

The chain joins TRBV11-1 to TRBJ2-1; a possible D gene is TRBD2 (5 bases). Per germline, CDR1 SGHAT and CDR2 FQDESV (reference sequence). The CDR3 extends over 15 amino acids. V lost 5 bases and J 8 bases, leaving 19 bases between the germline ends. CDR3: CASSRTGLTKDEQFF. In nucleotides, the CDR3 is TGTGCCAGCAGCCGTACGGGGTTAACAAAGGATGAGCAGTTCTTC.

The chain has TRBV6-8 and TRBJ1-5; D call uncertain. The J call is doubtful: the DNA matches TRBJ2-3 better. CDR1 is MNHGY, CDR2 SAAAGT, per germline. This CDR3 is 14 amino acids long. CDR3 nucleotides: TGTGCCAGCAGTTGCAGAAACTACAATCGGCCCCAGTATTTT. Translating it yields CASSCRNYNRPQYF.

The chain has TRBV7-2 and TRBJ1-3, with TRBD1 matching over 7 bases. Germline CDR1 reads SGHTA; CDR2 reads FQGNSA. With V trimmed by 4 bases and J by 2 bases, 2 bases remained unmatched. This CDR3 contains 14 residues. CDR3 sequence (DNA): TGTGCCAGCAGCTCCAGGGGGGCTGGAAACACCATATATTTT. Encoded protein: CASSSRGAGNTIYF.

The chain combines TRBV19 with TRBJ1-2, with D perhaps matching TRBD1 (5 bases). The CDR3 totals 15 residues. V was cut by 5 bases and J by 2 bases, with 15 bases left in between. The germline V gene has CDR1 LNHDA and CDR2 SQIVND (reference sequence). The CDR3 reads CASSVAGQENYGYTF. In DNA form, the CDR3 reads TGTGCCAGTAGTGTTGCGGGGCAGGAGAACTATGGCTACACCTTC. The entire variable domain, with the rest obtained from reference TRBV19 and TRBJ1-2, is as follows: DGGITQSPKYLFRKEGQNVTLSCEQNLNHDAMYWYRQDPGQGLRLIYYSQIVNDFQKGDIAEGYSVSREKKESFPLTVTSAQKNPTAFYLCASSVAGQENYGYTFGSGTRLTVV.

This clone appeared a single time. The CDR3 is CASSDGLAMIESSYNEQFF. Here the CDR3 DNA reads TGTGCCAGCAGCGACGGACTAGCCATGATCGAAAGCTCCTACAATGAGCAGTTCTTC. The V call is TRBV9, the J call TRBJ2-1; 8 bases match TRBD2. This CDR3 region has 19 residues. Germline CDR1 reads SGDLS; CDR2 reads YYNGEE. V dropped 3 bases and J dropped 0; count of bases not matched to a gene: 14.